This note documents a single T cell receptor (beta chain) sequence. Its antigen is as yet unknown. The CDR3 runs 13 residues. The germline V gene encodes CDR1 SEHNR and CDR2 FQNEAQ (reference sequence). Trimming cost V 5 bases and J 2 bases, with 9 bases left between them. The sample belongs to a study of cytomegalovirus exposure and HLA in healthy donors. Study-level background: An earlier analysis identified 117 million unique TCR beta sequences in 170 million or so T cells. General observations from the study: As a later analysis showed, a missense DCLRE1C variant was linked to trimming of TCR beta V- and J-genes. Previously analyzed data showed that most TCR beta V segments were productive at a frequency of about 87% or about 30%. Presence/absence analyses supposed approximately even sequencing depth among donors.

The PCR contained 60 Vbeta and 13 Jbeta primers. The data were produced by immunoSEQ multiplex PCR, yet TCRdb's version contains in-frame clones alone and is incomplete. The data contain fewer than 90,000 clones, around four fifths of them singletons. The source is a human donor in good health. The sample comprised PBMCs. This rearrangement joins TRBV7-9 to TRBJ1-1; tentative D call: TRBD1 (5 bases). The CDR3 here is CASSDTGNTEAFF. CDR3 sequence (DNA): TGTGCCAGCAGCGACACAGGAAACACTGAAGCTTTCTTT. The variable domain in full, with the rest retrieved from reference TRBV7-9 and TRBJ1-1, is DTGVSQNPRHKITKRGQNVTFRCDPISEHNRLYWYRQTLGQGPEFLTYFQNEAQLEKSRLLSDRFSAERPKGSFSTLEIQRTEQGDSAMYLCASSDTGNTEAFFGQGTRLTVV.